The rows below give T cell receptor beta chains drawn from one sample of a study of blood T cell repertoires in COVID-19. Data came from immunoSEQ multiplex PCR; TCRdb stores just in-frame clones and leaves some out. The repertoire holds tens of thousands of clones, with around three quarters as singletons. The sequenced sample consisted of peripheral blood. These receptors all stem from a human donor in a cohort sampled during active COVID-19. CDR3s include the opening cysteine and the closing phenylalanine or tryptophan. A D gene is named only where the DNA matches it firmly. The size entry is marked missing in some rows and otherwise reads once, few, many or a size class.

j_gene: TRBJ2-3; d_gene: -; abundance: -; v_gene: TRBV3-1/TRBV3-2; CDR3aa: CASSQAPSSRSDTQYF; CDR3nt: TGTGCCAGCAGCCAAGCCCCATCCAGTCGCTCTGATACGCAGTATTTT
j_gene: TRBJ1-1; d_gene: -; abundance: once; v_gene: TRBV4-1; CDR3aa: CASSQDHSQGPTEAFF; CDR3nt: TGCGCCAGCAGCCAAGATCATAGCCAGGGCCCCACTGAAGCTTTCTTT
j_gene: TRBJ2-3; d_gene: TRBD2; abundance: -; v_gene: TRBV27; CDR3aa: CASSDRERGGTDTQYF; CDR3nt: TGTGCCAGCAGCGATCGGGAGCGGGGGGGCACAGATACGCAGTATTTT
j_gene: TRBJ2-3; d_gene: -; abundance: -; v_gene: TRBV4-2; CDR3aa: CASSQDFLASTDTQYF; CDR3nt: TGTGCCAGCAGCCAAGATTTCCTAGCCAGCACAGATACGCAGTATTTT
j_gene: TRBJ2-5; d_gene: TRBD2; abundance: once; v_gene: TRBV27; CDR3aa: CASSLNSGGAQETQYF; CDR3nt: TGTGCCAGCAGTCTCAATAGCGGGGGGGCCCAAGAGACCCAGTACTTC
j_gene: TRBJ2-2; d_gene: TRBD2; abundance: -; v_gene: TRBV9; CDR3aa: CASSVATGLAGGPKDTGELFF; CDR3nt: TGTGCCAGCAGCGTAGCTACGGGACTAGCGGGGGGGCCTAAGGACACCGGGGAGCTGTTTTTT
j_gene: TRBJ2-5; d_gene: -; abundance: -; v_gene: TRBV18; CDR3aa: CASSPRGLVMGTQYF; CDR3nt: TGTGCCAGCTCGCCTCGCGGGCTAGTTATGGGGACCCAGTACTTC
j_gene: TRBJ2-3; d_gene: TRBD2; abundance: -; v_gene: TRBV9; CDR3aa: CASSVVASGGDTQYF; CDR3nt: TGTGCCAGCAGCGTAGTGGCTAGCGGGGGGGATACGCAGTATTTT
j_gene: TRBJ1-5; d_gene: TRBD1; abundance: few; v_gene: TRBV19; CDR3aa: CASSMNRGGQPQHF; CDR3nt: TGTGCCAGTAGTATGAACAGGGGAGGTCAGCCCCAGCATTTT
j_gene: TRBJ2-7; d_gene: -; abundance: few; v_gene: TRBV19; CDR3aa: CASSISGGPYEQYF; CDR3nt: TGTGCCAGTAGTATCTCTGGGGGCCCCTACGAGCAGTACTTC
j_gene: TRBJ2-5; d_gene: TRBD1; abundance: -; v_gene: TRBV9; CDR3aa: CASSVGAGGTGQETQYF; CDR3nt: TGTGCCAGCAGCGTAGGAGCTGGGGGGACAGGTCAAGAGACCCAGTACTTC
j_gene: TRBJ2-3; d_gene: TRBD2; abundance: -; v_gene: TRBV13; CDR3aa: CASSSTLIHSGSGTDTQYF; CDR3nt: TGTGCCAGCAGCTCCACTCTTATCCATAGCGGGTCGGGGACAGATACGCAGTATTTT
j_gene: TRBJ2-1; d_gene: TRBD2; abundance: -; v_gene: TRBV15; CDR3aa: CATSSTRLAGGPNEQFF; CDR3nt: TGTGCCACCAGCTCGACCCGACTAGCGGGGGGACCCAATGAGCAGTTCTTC